The clone carrying this T cell receptor beta chain was seen a single time. This sample was taken from a study of blood T cell repertoires in COVID-19. At the level of the study: Acute-phase and convalescent COVID-19 samples originated in the United States, Italy and Spain.

The ends were cut back, 4 bases at V and 1 base at J, with 11 bases in the middle. Germline CDR1 and CDR2: SGHDN and FVKESK. The length of the CDR3 is 15 residues. Sequenced by immunoSEQ multiplex PCR; TCRdb stores in-frame clones only, minus some. This table has fewer than 250,000 clones, 65% to 80% appearing once. This chain links TRBV14 with TRBJ2-1, with a weak D call TRBD2 (5 bases). What was sequenced was peripheral blood. This TCR came from a woman between 50 and 59 years old with acute or convalescent COVID-19. In DNA form, the CDR3 reads TGTGCCAGCAGCCCCACCCCGGGGTCCTACAATGAGCAGTTCTTC. Translation gives CASSPTPGSYNEQFF.